This T cell receptor (beta chain) was profiled in a study of blood T cell repertoires in COVID-19. Study-level background: Acute and convalescent COVID-19 samples came from the United States, Italy and Spain.

This CDR3 contains 14 residues. V was clipped by 0 bases and J by 8 bases, with 14 bases between them. Germline CDR1 is SGHRS and CDR2 is YFSETQ. Using immunoSEQ multiplex PCR, the repertoire was profiled, and TCRdb retains in-frame clones only, with some absent. The sample has about 190,000 clones; more than 75% are singletons. The specimen sequenced was peripheral blood. The source of this sequence is a woman aged 55-75 years with COVID-19, enrolled during active disease. The rearrangement links TRBV5-1 to TRBJ1-2, with TRBD1 as a possible D gene (6 bases). In nucleotides, the CDR3 is TGCGCCAGCAGCTTGGGCCACAGGGAAGGCGGCTACACCTTC. This gives the protein CASSLGHREGGYTF.